This is a list of T cell receptor beta chains from one sample in a study of blood T cells in healthy people across ages. Each CDR3 protein is one row after TCRdb ran MiXCR on the 5' RACE reads. The sample lists 730,000 or so distinct CDR3 sequences, roughly 41% occurring once. The sequenced material came from blood. These receptors were taken from a woman aged 55 to 70 in good health. Both conserved end residues are part of each CDR3. A D gene is named only where the DNA matches it firmly. Clone size is given for some rows only: seen once, a few or many times, or a class if the clone is expanded.

len	d_gene	v_gene	abundance	j_gene	CDR3nt	CDR3aa
15	TRBD2	TRBV20-1	many	TRBJ2-3	TGCAGTGCTCCTATTAGCGGGGCGCGCACAGATACGCAGTATTTT	CSAPISGARTDTQYF
16	TRBD2	TRBV11-2	.	TRBJ2-5	TGTGCCAGCAGCTTAGTTAACGTGGGAGGGCAAGAGAGCCAGTACTTC	CASSLVNVGGQESQYF
17	TRBD2	TRBV12-3/TRBV12-4	.	TRBJ2-3	TGTGCCAGCACCGGGACTAGCGGGAGCGGAAGCACAGATACGCAGTATTTT	CASTGTSGSGSTDTQYF
16	TRBD2	TRBV2	.	TRBJ2-4	TGTGCCAGCAGTAAGACTAGCGGGGGCCTCTGGGACATTCAGTACTTC	CASSKTSGGLWDIQYF
16	TRBD1	TRBV12-3/TRBV12-4	.	TRBJ2-5	TGTGCCAGCAGTTTAATGGCTGGACAGGGGGCCGATGAGCAGTACTTC	CASSLMAGQGADEQYF
16	.	TRBV18	.	TRBJ2-1	TGTGCCAGCTCACCACAATGGGACAACTCCTACAATGAGCAGTTCTTC	CASSPQWDNSYNEQFF
15	.	TRBV20-1	many	TRBJ1-5	TGCAGTGCCTTAGACCCAGGGTCAAGCAATCAGCCCCAGCATTTT	CSALDPGSSNQPQHF
17	TRBD1	TRBV20-1	few	TRBJ2-7	TGCAGTGCTAGAGGGCGCCCGGGACAGGAAAGTCCCTACGAGCAGTACTTC	CSARGRPGQESPYEQYF
13	.	TRBV20-1	.	TRBJ1-2	TGCAGTGCTAGAGCGACGGAGGCCTATGGCTACACCTTC	CSARATEAYGYTF
15	.	TRBV30	.	TRBJ2-7	TGTGCCTGGAGTACCCCCTCGGACAGATCCTACGAGCAGTACTTC	CAWSTPSDRSYEQYF
15	TRBD1	TRBV28	.	TRBJ1-2	TGTGCCAGCAGCCTATCTGCGGACAGGGGAAGAGGCTACACCTTC	CASSLSADRGRGYTF
22	TRBD2	TRBV11-1	few	TRBJ2-3	TGTGCCAGCAGCTTACCCCCGGCCGGCTCACCGGGACTAGCGGGGAGCACAGATACGCAGTATTTT	CASSLPPAGSPGLAGSTDTQYF
14	.	TRBV20-1	.	TRBJ2-5	TGCAGTGCTATTAAGACAGCCTCGGGTGGGACCCAGTACTTC	CSAIKTASGGTQYF
15	.	TRBV21-1	few	TRBJ2-5	TGTGCCAGCAGCCCCATCCGGACAGACCAAGAGACCCAGTACTTC	CASSPIRTDQETQYF
13	.	TRBV18	.	TRBJ2-3	TGTGCCAGCTCACCACCCTCGGGACTCCTTGGGTATTTT	CASSPPSGLLGYF
15	TRBD2	TRBV7-8	.	TRBJ2-7	TGTGCCAGCAGCCCACGGGGGGGCCTCGGGTACGAGCAGTACTTC	CASSPRGGLGYEQYF
15	TRBD2	TRBV11-1	.	TRBJ2-1	TGTGCCAGCAGCTTTAGCGGGAAGGGATACAATGAGCAGTTCTTC	CASSFSGKGYNEQFF
16	TRBD1	TRBV5-1	few	TRBJ2-7	TGCGCCAGCAGCTTGGGATTTCGGACAGGGAGCTACGAGCAGTACTTC	CASSLGFRTGSYEQYF
12	.	TRBV28	.	TRBJ2-7	TGTGCCAGCCGGGAGTACTCCTACGAGCAGTACTTC	CASREYSYEQYF
13	.	TRBV3-1	.	TRBJ1-1	TGTGCCAGCAGCCGACGGGGGGGAACTGAAGCTTTCTTT	CASSRRGGTEAFF
14	.	TRBV20-1	.	TRBJ1-2	TGCAGTGCTAGAGAGGACCGAGCTAACTATGGCTACACCTTC	CSAREDRANYGYTF
13	.	TRBV15	.	TRBJ2-5	TGTGCCACCAGCAGTCAGGGCGCGGAGACCCAGTACTTC	CATSSQGAETQYF
16	TRBD2	TRBV14	.	TRBJ2-3	TGTGCCAGCAGTCTGGGACTAGCGGGAGCTGGGTATACGCAGTATTTT	CASSLGLAGAGYTQYF
15	TRBD2	TRBV6-2/TRBV6-3	.	TRBJ2-7	TGTGCCAGCAGTTACGTAGGAGCGGGGGACTACGAGCAGTACTTC	CASSYVGAGDYEQYF
16	.	TRBV12-3/TRBV12-4	.	TRBJ1-5	TGTGCCAGCAGTTTAGAGGTTGGGGCGGGGGATCAGCCCCAGCATTTT	CASSLEVGAGDQPQHF
14	.	TRBV29-1	.	TRBJ2-1	TGCAGCACTAACCGGGAGTGGACCTACAATGAGCAGTTCTTC	CSTNREWTYNEQFF
13	.	TRBV29-1	.	TRBJ1-4	TGCAGCGTTTCTGGGGGGCCGGGAGAAAAACTGTTTTTT	CSVSGGPGEKLFF
14	TRBD1	TRBV20-1	.	TRBJ1-4	TGCAGTGCCCTTGACAGGGCGGCTAATGAAAAACTGTTTTTT	CSALDRAANEKLFF
14	.	TRBV25-1	few	TRBJ2-1	TGTGCCAGCAGTGATCTAAGCTCCTACAATGAGCAGTTCTTC	CASSDLSSYNEQFF
14	.	TRBV7-2	.	TRBJ1-5	TGTGCCAGCAGCTTAGGGGATGTGAGTCGGCCCCAGCATTTT	CASSLGDVSRPQHF
15	.	TRBV27	.	TRBJ1-5	TGTGCCAGCACCCAAAACGGGTATAGCAATCAGCCCCAGCATTTT	CASTQNGYSNQPQHF
14	.	TRBV7-2	once	TRBJ2-2	TGTGCCAGCCGGGCTCTTGAGGAAGGCGGGGAGCTGTTTTTT	CASRALEEGGELFF
14	.	TRBV6-2/TRBV6-3	.	TRBJ2-3	TGTGCCAGCACATGGGGGGTTAGCACAGATACGCAGTATTTT	CASTWGVSTDTQYF
13	.	TRBV20-1	many	TRBJ2-1	TGCAGTGCTGAACCAGACTCGCGCTTTGAGCAGTTCTTC	CSAEPDSRFEQFF
14	TRBD1	TRBV28	.	TRBJ1-5	TGTGCCAGCAGTAATGGACAGGACAATCAGCCCCGGCATTTT	CASSNGQDNQPRHF
14	.	TRBV7-3	few	TRBJ2-1	TGTGCCAGCAGCTTCGGTCAAGAGTACAATGAGCAGTTCTTC	CASSFGQEYNEQFF
15	.	TRBV20-1	.	TRBJ1-5	TGCAGTGCTAGGACTATAGGGGCCCACAATCAGCCCCAGCATTTT	CSARTIGAHNQPQHF